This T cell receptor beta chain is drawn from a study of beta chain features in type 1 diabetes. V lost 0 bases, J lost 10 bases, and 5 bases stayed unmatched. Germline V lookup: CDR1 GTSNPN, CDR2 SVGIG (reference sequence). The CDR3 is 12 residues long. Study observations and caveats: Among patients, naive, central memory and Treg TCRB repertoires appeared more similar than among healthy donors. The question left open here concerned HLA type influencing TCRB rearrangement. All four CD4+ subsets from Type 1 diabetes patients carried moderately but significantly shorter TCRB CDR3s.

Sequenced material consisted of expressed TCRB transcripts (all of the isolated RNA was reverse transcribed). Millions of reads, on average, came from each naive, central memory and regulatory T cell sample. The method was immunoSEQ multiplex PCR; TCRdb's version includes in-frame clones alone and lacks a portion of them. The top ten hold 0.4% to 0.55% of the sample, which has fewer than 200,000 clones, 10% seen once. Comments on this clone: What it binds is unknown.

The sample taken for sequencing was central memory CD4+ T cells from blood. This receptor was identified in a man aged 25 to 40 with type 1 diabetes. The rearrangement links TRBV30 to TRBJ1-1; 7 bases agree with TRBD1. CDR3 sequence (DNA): TGTGCCTGGAGTGTATTGACAGGGAGAGCTTTCTTT. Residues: CAWSVLTGRAFF. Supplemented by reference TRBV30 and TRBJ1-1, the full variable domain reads SQTIHQWPATLVQPVGSPLSLECTVEGTSNPNLYWYRQAAGRGLQLLFYSVGIGQISSEVPQNLSASRPQDRQFILSSKKLLLSDSGFYLCAWSVLTGRAFFGQGTRLTVV.